These 21 T cell receptor beta chains originate from one sample sequenced in a study of T cell changes during pregnancy in multiple sclerosis. Here immunoSEQ multiplex PCR was the method, and the copy in TCRdb shows in-frame clones only, minus some. The sample lists approximately 89,000 clones; around 94% were seen once. The material was peripheral blood, obtained in the third trimester of pregnancy. Source of these receptors: a female donor with multiple sclerosis, enrolled in a pregnancy study.

The V and J genes are TRBV10-2 and TRBJ2-7; perhaps TRBD2 as D (5 bases). Between the trimmed V and J ends, which lost 5 bases and 2 bases, there was a span of 10 bases. CDR1 WSHSY and CDR2 SAAADI come from the germline V gene. The CDR3 length is 13 residues. The CDR3 bases are TGCGCCAGCAGTTCGGACGGGGCCTACGAGCAGTACTTC. Translating gives CASSSDGAYEQYF.

Notes on this clone: The junction shows a germline mismatch at one end, possibly a read error. The CDR3 loop reads CASSGPGYGYTF. The DNA for the CDR3 is TGTGCCAGCAGTGGACCGGGGTATGGCTACACCTTC. This sequence joins TRBV10-3 and TRBJ1-2; D is uncertain. Per germline, CDR1 ENHRY and CDR2 SYGVKD. This CDR3 region has 12 residues.

On this clone itself: Other DNA sequences in the same sample also yield this CDR3. This chain connects TRBV27 to TRBJ2-2, with 7 bases aligning to TRBD1. With 2 bases clipped from V and 5 bases from J, the junction kept 2 bases outside the gene matches. The CDR3 totals 14 residues. The germline gives CDR1 MNHEY, CDR2 SMNVEV (reference sequence). Here the CDR3 DNA reads TGTGCCAGCAGTTTAGGGACAGCTACCGGGGAGCTGTTTTTT. Protein sequence: CASSLGTATGELFF.

The V call is TRBV27, the J call TRBJ2-7; D gene uncertain. V lost 5 bases and J lost 7, with 15 bases in between. The CDR3 consists of 13 residues. Germline CDR1 reads MNHEY; CDR2 reads SMNVEV (reference sequence). The CDR3 here is CASSRFTASEQYF. Here the CDR3 DNA reads TGTGCCAGCAGTAGATTTACCGCGTCGGAGCAGTACTTC.

The gene calls are TRBV7-2 and TRBJ2-3; D gene ambiguous. The germline gives CDR1 SGHTA, CDR2 FQGNSA. This CDR3 region has 13 residues. The V gene lost 5 bases and the J gene lost 3 bases, with 9 bases spanning the gap. The DNA for the CDR3 is TGTGCCAGCAGCACCCTGAGGACAGATACGCAGTATTTT. Residues: CASSTLRTDTQYF.

This chain uses TRBV7-9 with TRBJ1-5; possibly TRBD1 for D (6 bases). CDR3 length: 14 residues. V lost 2 bases and J 4 bases, leaving 9 bases between the germline ends. Germline V gene lookup returns CDR1 SEHNR and CDR2 FQNEAQ (reference sequence). CDR3 protein: CASSLTGMNQPQHF. CDR3 bases: TGTGCCAGCAGCTTAACAGGGATGAATCAGCCCCAGCATTTT.

This sequence joins TRBV7-9 and TRBJ1-1, with D unresolved. Trimming removed 3 bases from V and 5 bases from J, with 7 bases in between. There are 12 residues in the CDR3. Germline CDR1 SEHNR, CDR2 FQNEAQ (reference sequence). This CDR3 is CASSFAGTEAFF. The DNA of the CDR3 is TGTGCCAGCAGCTTCGCCGGGACTGAAGCTTTCTTT. Full variable domain (missing parts from reference TRBV7-9 and TRBJ1-1): DTGVSQNPRHKITKRGQNVTFRCDPISEHNRLYWYRQTLGQGPEFLTYFQNEAQLEKSRLLSDRFSAERPKGSFSTLEIQRTEQGDSAMYLCASSFAGTEAFFGQGTRLTVV.

The genes are TRBV4-1 and TRBJ2-3; the D gene is possibly TRBD1 (6 bases). Trimming removed 7 bases at V and 0 bases at J, with 11 bases between. The CDR3 loop spans 14 amino acids. CDR1 is MGHRA and CDR2 is YSYEKL in the germline V gene. The CDR3 spells CASKGQGSTDTQYF. DNA of the CDR3: TGCGCCAGCAAGGGGCAGGGGAGCACAGATACGCAGTATTTT.

The chain joins TRBV19 to TRBJ2-5; 7 bases align to TRBD2. This CDR3 contains 13 residues. Germline lookup yields CDR1 LNHDA and CDR2 SQIVND (reference sequence). V trimming: 1 base; J trimming: 4 bases; junction bases outside the gene matches: 0. The CDR3 DNA is TGTGCCAGTAGTATAGCGGGGGGAGAGACCCAGTACTTC. It codes for CASSIAGGETQYF.

The V call is TRBV7-2, the J call TRBJ1-1; D is unresolved. CDR1 is SGHTA and CDR2 is FQGNSA in the germline V gene. This CDR3 is 12 amino acids long. The ends were cut back, 5 bases at V and 8 bases at J, with 12 bases in the middle. The CDR3 DNA reads TGTGCCAGCAGCCCCGGACGGGGAGAAGCTTTCTTT. Translated, it gives CASSPGRGEAFF.

The chain combines TRBV6-4 with TRBJ1-2; perhaps TRBD1 as D (6 bases). CDR1 MRHNA and CDR2 SNTAGT come from the germline V gene. Deletions cut 0 bases from V and 3 bases from J, with 11 bases between. The CDR3 length is 15 residues. The CDR3 DNA reads as TGTGCCAGCAGTGACTCAAGGGGGGGAGACTATGGCTACACCTTC. Protein product: CASSDSRGGDYGYTF.

This clone has only one observation. This chain uses TRBV7-6 with TRBJ2-7; 9 bases are shared with TRBD2. V lost 6 bases and J lost 3; bases outside the gene matches: 3. Germline lookup yields CDR1 SGHVS and CDR2 FNYEAQ. The CDR3 runs 13 residues. CDR3 residues: CASSYSGSYEQYF. The CDR3 region has the DNA TGTGCCAGCAGTTATAGCGGGAGCTACGAGCAGTACTTC.

The J gene is TRBJ2-5, the V gene TRBV5-4; 14 positions match TRBD2. CDR3 size: 16 residues. Germline trimming cut 4 bases from V and 7 bases from J; bases unmatched to any gene: 9. CDR1 and CDR2 from the germline V gene are SGHNT and YYREEE (reference sequence). CDR3 amino acids: CASSKGLAGVEWTQYF. The CDR3 DNA sequence: TGTGCCAGCAGCAAGGGACTAGCGGGGGTGGAATGGACCCAGTACTTC.

This clone was observed once. V usage is TRBV9 and J usage is TRBJ2-4, with TRBD2 matching 7 bases. The germline V gene encodes CDR1 SGDLS and CDR2 YYNGEE. The V segment lost 7 bases and the J segment 9 bases; nucleotides outside the gene matches: 7. The length of the CDR3 is 12 residues. CDR3 in amino acids: CASGGERGIQYF. The CDR3 DNA reads as TGTGCCAGCGGGGGGGAGCGGGGCATTCAGTACTTC.

The chain has TRBV13 and TRBJ2-1, with 11 bases fitting TRBD2. The CDR3 covers 19 residues. V lost 5 bases, J lost 0 bases, and 12 bases stayed unmatched. CDR1 is PRHDT, CDR2 FYEKMQ, per germline (reference sequence). CDR3: CASSRPLLAGVSSYNEQFF. The CDR3 DNA sequence: TGTGCCAGCAGCCGGCCGCTACTAGCGGGGGTAAGCTCCTACAATGAGCAGTTCTTC.

The chain links TRBV5-1 to TRBJ2-7, with 7 bases aligning to TRBD2. V was pared by 5 bases and J by 0 bases, with 2 bases of the junction left unmatched. Germline V gene data show CDR1 as SGHRS and CDR2 as YFSETQ. The CDR3 covers 13 residues. The CDR3 here is CASSGGSSYEQYF. CDR3 nucleotide sequence: TGCGCCAGCAGTGGCGGGAGCTCCTACGAGCAGTACTTC.

The chain joins TRBV2 to TRBJ1-1; D is unclear. There are 13 residues in the CDR3. CDR1 and CDR2 (germline): SNHLY, FYNNEI. V was trimmed by 8 bases and J by 1 base, leaving 11 bases between them. The CDR3 DNA reads as TGTGCCAGCCCTTTGATCGGGAACACTGAAGCTTTCTTT. Amino acid sequence: CASPLIGNTEAFF. Drawing the rest from reference TRBV2 and TRBJ1-1, the complete variable domain is EPEVTQTPSHQVTQMGQEVILRCVPISNHLYFYWYRQILGQKVEFLVSFYNNEISEKSEIFDDQFSVERPDGSNFTLKIRSTKLEDSAMYFCASPLIGNTEAFFGQGTRLTVV.

This chain joins TRBV30 and TRBJ2-5, with 7 nucleotides matching TRBD1. The CDR3 contains 15 residues. The J segment lost 5 bases and the V segment lost 1 base, leaving 10 bases of the junction unmatched. CDR1 and CDR2 (germline): GTSNPN, SVGIG (reference sequence). The CDR3 coding sequence is TGTGCCTGGAGTGGTTCAGGGGGAACGGGGGAGACCCAGTACTTC. Translated, it gives CAWSGSGGTGETQYF.

This clone was observed a single time. The rearrangement joins TRBV27 to TRBJ1-5; TRBD1 is a possible D gene (5 bases). The V end was cut by 2 bases, the J end by 6 bases, with 17 bases between. The CDR3 totals 16 residues. Germline CDR1 and CDR2: MNHEY and SMNVEV (reference sequence). CDR3 DNA: TGTGCCAGCAGTTTACGGTACGGGGGAGCGGGTCAGCCCCAGCATTTT. Its protein product is CASSLRYGGAGQPQHF.

The V and J genes are TRBV9 and TRBJ2-1, with TRBD2 matching 13 bases. CDR1 and CDR2 from the germline V gene are SGDLS and YYNGEE. The CDR3 consists of 16 residues. The junction had 2 bases not matched to a gene; V was cut back by 0 bases and J by 5 bases. CDR3 nucleotide sequence: TGTGCCAGCAGCGTAGTACTAGCGGGAGGGGACAATGAGCAGTTCTTC. The encoded protein is CASSVVLAGGDNEQFF.

The chain joins TRBV4-1 to TRBJ2-3; TRBD1 matches 7 bases. CDR1 and CDR2 from the germline V gene are MGHRA and YSYEKL. V was clipped by 5 bases and J by 1 base; unmatched bases: 3. CDR3 length: 14 residues. The CDR3 reads CASSVQGGTDTQYF. The CDR3 nucleotides read TGCGCCAGCAGCGTTCAGGGGGGCACAGATACGCAGTATTTT.